This is a list of T cell receptor beta chains from one sample in a study of blood T cells in healthy people across ages. TCRdb re-derived calls from the 5' RACE reads in MiXCR, one entry per CDR3 protein. This sample has hundreds of thousands of distinct CDR3 sequences, with about 51% found just once. The sample taken for sequencing was blood. The receptors were sampled from an elderly woman in good health. Both conserved end residues are part of each CDR3. The order of the fields is D gene, J gene, V gene, clone size, CDR3 DNA, CDR3 protein. The D gene is left open where the match is weak. The size of a clone is reported for some rows only, either as once, few or many, or as a class for expanded clones.

>-|TRBJ1-5|TRBV6-1|-
TGTGCCAGCAGGGACAGTTTCGGAGGTCCCCAGCATTTT
CASRDSFGGPQHF
>-|TRBJ1-1|TRBV5-1|-
TGCGCCAGCAGCGCTCGTGAGGGCACTGAAGCTTTCTTT
CASSAREGTEAFF
>TRBD2|TRBJ2-1|TRBV7-8|-
TGTGCCAGCAGCCTTCCAGGACTAGCGGGAACGTCCTACAATGAGCAGTTCTTC
CASSLPGLAGTSYNEQFF
>-|TRBJ2-3|TRBV12-3/TRBV12-4|-
TGTGCCAGCAGTTTCAGGTCGGGGACTCGCACAGATACGCAGTATTTT
CASSFRSGTRTDTQYF
>TRBD2|TRBJ2-1|TRBV9|-
TGTGCCAGCAGCCCCCGTACTAGCGCTGAGCAGTTCTTC
CASSPRTSAEQFF
>-|TRBJ2-3|TRBV25-1|few
TGTGCCAGCAGTGAATCTTGGGGGACAGATACGCAGTATTTT
CASSESWGTDTQYF
>-|TRBJ2-2|TRBV20-1|-
TGCAGTGCTAGAGATCACAGCAAGATGAACACCGGGGAGCTGTTTTTT
CSARDHSKMNTGELFF
>-|TRBJ2-1|TRBV20-1|-
TGCAGTGCTAGAGGATGGGAGCAGTTCTTC
CSARGWEQFF
>TRBD2|TRBJ2-3|TRBV7-6|many
TGTGCCAGCAGCTTGACCGGGACTAGAGGAGATACGCAGTATTTT
CASSLTGTRGDTQYF
>TRBD1|TRBJ2-1|TRBV12-3/TRBV12-4|-
TGTGCCAGCAGTGGGGACAGGGCGCAGGGTGAGCAGTTCTTC
CASSGDRAQGEQFF
>-|TRBJ2-2|TRBV6-6|-
TGTGCCAGCACTCAGAGGCGGGGTAGCAGTGCCGGGGAGCTGTTTTTT
CASTQRRGSSAGELFF
>-|TRBJ2-1|TRBV3-1|-
TGTGCCAGCAGCCAAGGCCCAAGGAGGTACAATGAGCAGTTCTTC
CASSQGPRRYNEQFF
>TRBD1|TRBJ2-3|TRBV7-2|-
TGTGCCAGCAGTCTCTTCAGGGCAGGGGGCGGGCGGGATACGCAGTATTTT
CASSLFRAGGGRDTQYF
>TRBD1|TRBJ1-2|TRBV12-3/TRBV12-4|many
TGTGCCACCCACCCAGGACAGGGGACCGGCTACACCTTC
CATHPGQGTGYTF
>TRBD1|TRBJ1-3|TRBV12-3/TRBV12-4|few
TGTGCCAGCAGACAAGGACAGGATTCCATATATTTT
CASRQGQDSIYF
>-|TRBJ1-1|TRBV28|few
TGTGCCAGCATGTCAACGGCGACCTGGAACACTGAAGCTTTCTTT
CASMSTATWNTEAFF
>-|TRBJ1-1|TRBV12-3/TRBV12-4|-
TGTGCCAGCTCCTCCCTTGAGGGGCTAGGGGCTTTCTTT
CASSSLEGLGAFF
>TRBD2|TRBJ2-3|TRBV7-2|few
TGTGCCAGCAGCTTAGGCCTGACTAGCGTATTTTCGGATACGCAGTATTTT
CASSLGLTSVFSDTQYF
>-|TRBJ1-2|TRBV7-9|-
TGTGCCAGCAGCTTAGGTGGGAAGGGTGAAGGAGGCTACACCTTC
CASSLGGKGEGGYTF
>-|TRBJ1-1|TRBV5-1|few
TGCGCCAGCAGCTTCACAACGATGAACACTGAAGCTTTCTTT
CASSFTTMNTEAFF
>-|TRBJ2-1|TRBV29-1|few
TGCAGCGTGGGCAGAAACAATGAGCAGTTCTTC
CSVGRNNEQFF
>-|TRBJ1-1|TRBV5-1|-
TGCGCCAGCAGCTCGTCGGGACATTCGAACACTGAAGCTTTCTTT
CASSSSGHSNTEAFF
>-|TRBJ1-4|TRBV29-1|many
TGCAGCGTGGCTGCTCGCACAGGGTCTGAAAAACTGTTTTTT
CSVAARTGSEKLFF
>TRBD1|TRBJ1-1|TRBV3-1|few
TGTGCCAGCAGCCAGCCGGGACAGGGGACTGAAGCTTTCTTT
CASSQPGQGTEAFF
>TRBD1|TRBJ1-5|TRBV6-6|-
TGTGCCAGCAGGGATGCGGGACAGGAAAATCAGCCCCAGCATTTT
CASRDAGQENQPQHF
>-|TRBJ2-7|TRBV20-1|many
TGCAGTGCGGGTCGCTCCTACGAGCAGTACTTC
CSAGRSYEQYF
>TRBD1|TRBJ1-4|TRBV24-1|many
TGTGCCACCAGTGATACCAGGGGGGCAGGTGAAAAACTGTTTTTT
CATSDTRGAGEKLFF
>-|TRBJ2-3|TRBV20-1|many
TGCAGTGCTAGAAGCGTCGCCGGGGTCCCAGATACGCAGTATTTT
CSARSVAGVPDTQYF
>TRBD2|TRBJ2-2|TRBV12-3/TRBV12-4|few
TGTGCCAGCAGGTTGAGCGGGGGAATCATCACCGGGGAGCTGTTTTTT
CASRLSGGIITGELFF
>-|TRBJ2-1|TRBV18|-
TGTGCCATTAGGGAGTTCTCCTACAATGAGCAGTTCTTC
CAIREFSYNEQFF
>-|TRBJ1-1|TRBV14|-
TGTGCCAGCAGTCATTTGGGGGGGAACACTGAAGCTTTCTTT
CASSHLGGNTEAFF
>TRBD1|TRBJ2-1|TRBV29-1|many
TGCAGCGTGGTTACAGGGGTGGGCTACAATGAGCAGTTCTTC
CSVVTGVGYNEQFF
>TRBD1|TRBJ1-5|TRBV27|-
TGTGCCAACAGTTTTGGACAGGGGGGTCGGCCCCAGCATTTT
CANSFGQGGRPQHF
>-|TRBJ2-1|TRBV5-1|many
TGCGCCAGCAGGGCCGGGGGTTACAATGAGCAGTTCTTC
CASRAGGYNEQFF
>-|TRBJ2-7|TRBV5-5|-
TGTGCCAGCAGCTTGGAGGGTATTCGGTACTTC
CASSLEGIRYF
>-|TRBJ2-5|TRBV27|-
TGTGCCAGCCGGGATCCCGGGGTAGAGACCCAGTACTTC
CASRDPGVETQYF
>TRBD2|TRBJ2-5|TRBV19|-
TGTGCCAGGAGCCGACTAGCGACGGAGACCCAGTACTTC
CARSRLATETQYF
>-|TRBJ2-5|TRBV4-3|-
TGCGCCAGCAGCCAAGGGAAAGTGGGTATTCAAGAGACCCAGTACTTC
CASSQGKVGIQETQYF
>TRBD2|TRBJ2-3|TRBV3-1|-
TGTGCCAGCGGGAGAATTGGCGGGGGGGGTACTGATACGCAGTATTTT
CASGRIGGGGTDTQYF
>TRBD1|TRBJ2-1|TRBV5-6|-
TGTGCCAGCAGCCCTAGACAGGGGTCGGGTTGGTATGAGCAGTTCTTC
CASSPRQGSGWYEQFF
>-|TRBJ2-7|TRBV13|many
TGTGCCAGCAGCCCGCAGCTCTCCTACGAGCAGTACTTC
CASSPQLSYEQYF
>-|TRBJ1-2|TRBV20-1|many
TGCAGTGCTAGAGTCCCACAATCCTATGGCTACACCTTC
CSARVPQSYGYTF
>-|TRBJ2-7|TRBV5-1|many
TGCGCCAGCAGCTTGGAGCCCCACTACGAGCAGTACTTC
CASSLEPHYEQYF
>-|TRBJ1-6|TRBV28|-
TGTGCCAGCAGTCCAAGAAAACTGGAGAGCTCCTATAATTCACCCCTCCACTTT
CASSPRKLESSYNSPLHF
>TRBD1|TRBJ1-3|TRBV20-1|-
TGCAGTGCACGAGAACAGGGGGCGAGGGGAAACACCATATATTTT
CSAREQGARGNTIYF
>-|TRBJ2-1|TRBV3-1|many
TGTGCCAGCAGCCAGCAGCCCTTGGCCGCGCAGTTCTTC
CASSQQPLAAQFF
>-|TRBJ1-5|TRBV25-1|many
TGCGCCAGCAGCTTGGGAGGGGCGAGCAATCAGCCCCAGCATTTT
CASSLGGASNQPQHF
>-|TRBJ2-5|TRBV12-3/TRBV12-4|-
TGTGCCAGCACAACTCCTCAACGAGAGACCCAGTACTTC
CASTTPQRETQYF
>-|TRBJ2-1|TRBV9|-
TGTGCCAGCAGCCCTATCTCCGGAGGTGAGCAGTTCTTC
CASSPISGGEQFF
>-|TRBJ2-1|TRBV5-1|many
TGCGCCAGCAGCTTGTTAGATAGGGCATTAAACAATGAGCAGTTCTTC
CASSLLDRALNNEQFF
>TRBD2|TRBJ2-1|TRBV29-1|-
TGCAGCGCTGTAAGACTAGCGGGAGCTAGCTCCTACAATGAGCAGTTCTTC
CSAVRLAGASSYNEQFF